This T cell receptor (beta chain) was sequenced in a study of T cell responses to AZD1222 COVID-19 vaccine. General study points: The study found Spike-specific TCR breadth and depth rose after two AZD1222 doses. At baseline, seropositivity was found in only a handful of AZD1222 recipients.

Note on this clone: The antigen is not known.

Assay: immunoSEQ multiplex PCR; the TCRdb copy retains only in-frame clones and omits some. The data hold about 110,000 clones, with about 85% observed a single time. The CDR3 sequence is 14 residues long. Trimming cost V 2 bases and J 5 bases, with 12 bases left between them. Germline V gene data show CDR1 as LNHDA and CDR2 as SQIVND (reference sequence). The sequence came from an adult who received the AZD1222 COVID-19 vaccine. This chain links TRBV19 with TRBJ2-5, with D possibly being TRBD2 (7 bases). This material consisted of peripheral blood, taken 28 days after the second AZD1222 dose. CDR3 residues: CASSIQGRAETQYF. The DNA of the CDR3 is TGTGCCAGTAGTATACAGGGGAGGGCTGAGACCCAGTACTTC.